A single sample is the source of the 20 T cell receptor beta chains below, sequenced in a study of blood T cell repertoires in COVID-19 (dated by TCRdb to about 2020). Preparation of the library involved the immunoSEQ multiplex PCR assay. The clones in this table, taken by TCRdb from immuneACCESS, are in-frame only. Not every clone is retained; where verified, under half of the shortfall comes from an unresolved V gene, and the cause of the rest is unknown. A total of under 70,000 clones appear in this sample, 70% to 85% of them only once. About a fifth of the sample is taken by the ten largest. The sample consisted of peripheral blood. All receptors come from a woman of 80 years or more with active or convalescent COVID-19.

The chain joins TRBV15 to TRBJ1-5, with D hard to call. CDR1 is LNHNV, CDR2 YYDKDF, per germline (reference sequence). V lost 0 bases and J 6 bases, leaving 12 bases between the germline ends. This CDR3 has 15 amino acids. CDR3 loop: CATSREAKAGQPQHF. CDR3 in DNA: TGTGCCACCAGCAGAGAGGCCAAGGCAGGTCAGCCCCAGCATTTT.

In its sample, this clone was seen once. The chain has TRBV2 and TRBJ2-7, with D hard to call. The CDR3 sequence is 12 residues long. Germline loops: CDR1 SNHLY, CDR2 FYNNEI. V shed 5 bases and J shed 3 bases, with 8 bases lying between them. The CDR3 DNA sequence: TGTGCCAGCAGTAGGAGTCTCTACGAGCAGTACTTC. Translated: CASSRSLYEQYF.

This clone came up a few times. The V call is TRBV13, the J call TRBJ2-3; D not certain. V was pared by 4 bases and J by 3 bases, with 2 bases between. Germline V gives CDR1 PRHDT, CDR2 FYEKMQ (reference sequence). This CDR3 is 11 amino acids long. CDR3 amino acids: CASSSTDTQYF. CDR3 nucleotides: TGTGCCAGCAGCTCGACAGATACGCAGTATTTT.

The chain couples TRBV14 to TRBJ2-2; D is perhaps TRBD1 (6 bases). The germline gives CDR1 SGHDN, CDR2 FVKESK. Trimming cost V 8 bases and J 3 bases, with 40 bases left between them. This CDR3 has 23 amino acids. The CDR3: CASLKRGWKQGTIRTVHTGELFF. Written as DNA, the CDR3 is TGTGCCAGCCTCAAACGGGGATGGAAACAGGGAACCATACGCACGGTTCACACCGGGGAGCTGTTTTTT.

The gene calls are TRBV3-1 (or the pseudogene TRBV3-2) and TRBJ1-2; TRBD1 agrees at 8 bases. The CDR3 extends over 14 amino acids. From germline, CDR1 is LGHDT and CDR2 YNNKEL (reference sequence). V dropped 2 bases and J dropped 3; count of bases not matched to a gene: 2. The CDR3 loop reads CASSQSQGDYGYTF. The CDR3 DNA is TGTGCCAGCAGCCAATCACAGGGGGACTATGGCTACACCTTC.

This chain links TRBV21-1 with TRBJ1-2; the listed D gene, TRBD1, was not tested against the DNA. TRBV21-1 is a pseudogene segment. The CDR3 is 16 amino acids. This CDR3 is CASSKPRDRVRYGYTF. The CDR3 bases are TGTGCCAGCAGCAAACCCCGGGACAGGGTCAGGTACGGCTACACCTTC.

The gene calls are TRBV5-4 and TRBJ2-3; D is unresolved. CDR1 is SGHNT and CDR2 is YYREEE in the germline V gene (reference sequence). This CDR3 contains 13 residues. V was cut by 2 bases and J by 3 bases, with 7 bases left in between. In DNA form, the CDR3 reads TGTGCCAGCAGCTTAACAGAAACAGATACGCAGTATTTT. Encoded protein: CASSLTETDTQYF.

The CDR3 sequence: CASSPSYQETQYF. Written as DNA, the CDR3 is TGTGCCAGCAGTCCGAGTTACCAAGAGACCCAGTACTTC. This rearrangement joins TRBV3-1 (or the pseudogene TRBV3-2) to TRBJ2-5; D unclear. Per germline, CDR1 LGHDT and CDR2 YNNKEL (reference sequence). This CDR3 has 13 residues. Trimming took off 6 bases at V and 0 bases at J, with 8 bases between the two ends.

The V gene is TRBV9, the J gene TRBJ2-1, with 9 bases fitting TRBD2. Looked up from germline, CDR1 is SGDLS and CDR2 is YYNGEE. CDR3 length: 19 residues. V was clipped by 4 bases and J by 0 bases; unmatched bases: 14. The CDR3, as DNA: TGTGCCAGCAGCACTCCGAGGGGGCTAGCGGGGACCTCCTACAATGAGCAGTTCTTC. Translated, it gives CASSTPRGLAGTSYNEQFF.

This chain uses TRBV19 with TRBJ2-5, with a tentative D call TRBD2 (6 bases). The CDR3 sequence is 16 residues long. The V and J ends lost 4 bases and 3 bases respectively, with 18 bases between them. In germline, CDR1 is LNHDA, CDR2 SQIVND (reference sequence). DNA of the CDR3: TGTGCCAGTAGTACCCTGGGGGAGGAGCGCGAAGAGACCCAGTACTTC. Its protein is CASSTLGEEREETQYF.

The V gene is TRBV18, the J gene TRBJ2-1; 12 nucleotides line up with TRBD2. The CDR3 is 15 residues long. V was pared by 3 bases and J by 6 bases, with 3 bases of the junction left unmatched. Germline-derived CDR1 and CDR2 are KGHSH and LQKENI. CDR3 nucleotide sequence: TGTGCCAGCTCACCCGGACTAGCGGGGCGCAATGAGCAGTTCTTC. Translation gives CASSPGLAGRNEQFF. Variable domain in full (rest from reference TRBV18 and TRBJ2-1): NAGVMQNPRHLVRRRGQEARLRCSPMKGHSHVYWYRQLPEEGLKFMVYLQKENIIDESGMPKERFSAEFPKEGPSILRIQQVVRGDSAAYFCASSPGLAGRNEQFFGPGTRLTVL.

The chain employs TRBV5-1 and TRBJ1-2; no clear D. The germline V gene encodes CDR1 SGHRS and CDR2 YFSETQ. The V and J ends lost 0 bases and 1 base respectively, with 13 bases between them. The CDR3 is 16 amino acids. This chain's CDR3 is CASSLGWGGSNYGYTF. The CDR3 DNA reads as TGCGCCAGCAGCTTGGGCTGGGGTGGGAGTAACTATGGCTACACCTTC.

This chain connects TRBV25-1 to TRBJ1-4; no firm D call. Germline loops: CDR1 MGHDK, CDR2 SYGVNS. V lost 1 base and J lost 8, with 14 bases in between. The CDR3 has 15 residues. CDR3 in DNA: TGTGCCAGCAGTGAATCGAAAGGGTCGGGAGAAAAACTGTTTTTT. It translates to CASSESKGSGEKLFF.

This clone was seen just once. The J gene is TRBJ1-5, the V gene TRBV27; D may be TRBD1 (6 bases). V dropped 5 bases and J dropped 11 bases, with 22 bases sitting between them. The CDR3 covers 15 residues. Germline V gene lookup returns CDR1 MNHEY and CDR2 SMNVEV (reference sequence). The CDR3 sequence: CASSGGMGALRAQHF. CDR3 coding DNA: TGTGCCAGCAGTGGTGGGATGGGGGCCCTAAGGGCCCAGCATTTT.

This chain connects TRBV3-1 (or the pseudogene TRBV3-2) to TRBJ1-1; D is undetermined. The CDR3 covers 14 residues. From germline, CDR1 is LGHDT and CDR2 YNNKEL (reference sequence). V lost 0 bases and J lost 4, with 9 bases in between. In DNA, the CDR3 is TGTGCCAGCAGCCAAGATACCCAGCGCACTGAAGCTTTCTTT. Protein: CASSQDTQRTEAFF.

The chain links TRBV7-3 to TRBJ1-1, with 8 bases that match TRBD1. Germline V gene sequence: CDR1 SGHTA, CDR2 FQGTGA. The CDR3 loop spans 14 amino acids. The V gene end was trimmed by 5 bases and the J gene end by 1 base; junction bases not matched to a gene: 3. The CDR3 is CASSADRGNTEAFF. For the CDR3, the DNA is TGTGCCAGCAGCGCCGACAGGGGGAACACTGAAGCTTTCTTT.

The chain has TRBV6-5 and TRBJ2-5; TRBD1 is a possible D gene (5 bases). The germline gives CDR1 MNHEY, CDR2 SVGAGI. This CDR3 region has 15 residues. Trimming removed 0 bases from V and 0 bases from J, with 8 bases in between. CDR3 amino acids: CASSYSGQYQETQYF. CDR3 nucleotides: TGTGCCAGCAGTTACTCGGGGCAGTACCAAGAGACCCAGTACTTC.

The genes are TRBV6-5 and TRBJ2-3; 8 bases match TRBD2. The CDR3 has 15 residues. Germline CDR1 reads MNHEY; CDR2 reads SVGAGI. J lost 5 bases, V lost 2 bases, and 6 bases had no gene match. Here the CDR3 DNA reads TGTGCCAGCAGTTACAGCCCAGCGGGGGAAGATACGCAGTATTTT. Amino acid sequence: CASSYSPAGEDTQYF.

CDR3 bases: TGTGCCAGCAGTTTATTTGGGGACAATTTTTTCTTT. It encodes CASSLFGDNFFF. The chain joins TRBV27 to TRBJ1-1; a possible D gene is TRBD1 (6 bases). Germline V lookup: CDR1 MNHEY, CDR2 SMNVEV (reference sequence). Trimming took off 1 base at V and 13 bases at J, with 13 bases between the two ends. The CDR3 length is 12 residues.

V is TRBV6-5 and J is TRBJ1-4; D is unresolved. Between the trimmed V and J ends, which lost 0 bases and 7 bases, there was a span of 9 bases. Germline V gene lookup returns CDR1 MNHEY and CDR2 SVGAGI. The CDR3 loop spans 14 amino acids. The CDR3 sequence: CASSYSPWSEKLFF. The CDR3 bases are TGTGCCAGCAGTTACTCTCCTTGGAGTGAAAAACTGTTTTTT.